These T cell receptor beta chains were read from a single sample in a study of neurological immune-mediated disorders. TCRdb passed the 5' RACE reads through MiXCR, listing each CDR3 protein once. Among about 65,000 distinct CDR3 sequences, more than 3.5% were seen once, and the ten largest hold about 2.6%. The sample comprised PBMCs. The receptors were gathered from a man aged 45-65 years with multiple sclerosis. Both conserved end residues are part of each CDR3. The order of the fields is V gene, D gene, J gene, clone size, CDR3 protein, CDR3 DNA. A D gene is named only where the DNA matches it firmly. Size is omitted from some rows. Given values are once, few, many or a class for expanded clones.

TRBV12-3/TRBV12-4	-	TRBJ1-5	few	CASSSGDQPQHF	TGTGCCAGCAGTTCAGGGGATCAGCCCCAGCATTTT
TRBV7-8	-	TRBJ1-2	many	CASSFGGYYGYTF	TGTGCCAGCAGCTTTGGGGGGTACTATGGCTACACCTTC
TRBV7-9	TRBD1	TRBJ1-6	many	CASTGQGTNSPLHF	TGTGCCAGCACCGGACAGGGGACGAATTCACCCCTCCACTTT
TRBV5-1	TRBD1	TRBJ1-3	many	CASSSSGQGSGNTIYF	TGCGCCAGCAGCTCATCGGGACAGGGCTCTGGAAACACCATATATTTT
TRBV7-2	TRBD1	TRBJ1-4	many	CASSEAPTGAWTEKLFF	TGTGCCAGCAGCGAAGCCCCTACAGGGGCCTGGACTGAAAAACTGTTTTTT
TRBV5-1	TRBD1	TRBJ2-5	many	CASSLEPTGVGETQYF	TGCGCCAGCAGCTTGGAGCCGACAGGGGTTGGAGAGACCCAGTACTTC
TRBV20-1	-	TRBJ1-2	many	CSARDRDSPSLNYGYTF	TGCAGTGCTAGAGATAGAGACAGCCCTTCTCTAAACTATGGCTACACCTTC
TRBV3-1	-	TRBJ1-1	many	CASSQVNTEAFF	TGTGCCAGCAGCCAAGTAAACACTGAAGCTTTCTTT
TRBV5-1	-	TRBJ2-3	many	CATTFSGSGDTQYF	TGCGCCACTACTTTTTCGGGAAGTGGGGATACGCAGTATTTT
TRBV12-3/TRBV12-4	-	TRBJ2-2	many	CASSFRPFLGVLGTGELFF	TGTGCCAGCAGTTTTCGGCCCTTCCTGGGGGTTTTGGGCACCGGGGAGCTGTTTTTT
TRBV19	-	TRBJ1-5	-	CASSRGGSQPQNF	TGTGCCAGTAGTCGCGGGGGAAGTCAGCCCCAGAATTTT
TRBV5-6	-	TRBJ1-2	-	CASSLVQPDNYGYTF	TGTGCCAGCAGCTTAGTTCAGCCGGATAACTATGGCTACACCTTC
TRBV20-1	-	TRBJ1-6	many	CSVRRAVFGGNYNSPLHF	TGCAGTGTCAGGAGAGCGGTTTTCGGAGGGAACTATAATTCACCCCTCCACTTT
TRBV20-1	-	TRBJ2-7	many	CSASLGVEQYF	TGCAGTGCTAGTCTGGGGGTCGAGCAGTACTTC
TRBV7-3	TRBD1	TRBJ1-1	many	CASSSDRARGGTEAFF	TGTGCCAGCAGCTCGGACAGGGCCCGAGGTGGAACTGAAGCTTTCTTT
TRBV7-2	-	TRBJ2-3	many	CASSLTHDSTDTQYF	TGTGCCAGCAGCTTAACACACGATAGCACAGATACGCAGTATTTT
TRBV20-1	-	TRBJ2-3	many	CSARDTWTNKDTQYF	TGCAGTGCTAGAGATACTTGGACTAACAAAGATACGCAGTATTTT